A single sample gave rise to the 14 T cell receptor beta chains below, sequenced in a study of beta chain features in type 1 diabetes. The investigators reverse transcribed all of the isolated RNA, so they sequenced expressed TCRB transcripts. Using immunoSEQ multiplex PCR, the repertoire was profiled, and TCRdb retains in-frame clones only, with some absent. Among under 20,000 clones listed, around 50% were seen once. The sequencing input was stem cell memory CD4+ T cells from blood. These receptors were obtained from a man aged 18-30 years in good health.

V and J are TRBV11-2 and TRBJ2-4, with a weak D call TRBD2 (6 bases). The CDR3 loop spans 14 amino acids. In germline, CDR1 is SGHAT, CDR2 FQNNGV. V lost 1 base and J 9 bases, leaving 13 bases between the germline ends. The CDR3 DNA reads TGTGCCAGCAGCTTAGGCCTAGATAGCGGCATTCAGTACTTC. Its protein product is CASSLGLDSGIQYF. The full variable domain, in which reference TRBV11-2 and TRBJ2-4 provide the parts outside the CDR3, is EAGVAQSPRYKIIEKRQSVAFWCNPISGHATLYWYQQILGQGPKLLIQFQNNGVVDDSQLPKDRFSAERLKGVDSTLKIQPAKLEDSAVYLCASSLGLDSGIQYFGAGTRLSVL.

The genes are TRBV5-1 and TRBJ2-2, with a possible D match to TRBD2 (5 bases). CDR1 and CDR2 (germline): SGHRS, YFSETQ. CDR3 size: 15 residues. V was trimmed by 4 bases and J by 5 bases, leaving 15 bases between them. CDR3 loop: CASSPEAAETGELFF. The CDR3, as DNA: TGCGCCAGCAGCCCGGAGGCAGCAGAAACCGGGGAGCTGTTTTTT.

The sample holds a few counts of this clone. The rearrangement uses TRBV18 and TRBJ2-7; TRBD2 matches at 7 bases. Germline loops: CDR1 KGHSH, CDR2 LQKENI. This CDR3 is built from 14 residues. With 3 bases clipped from V and 0 bases from J, the junction kept 2 bases outside the gene matches. As DNA, the CDR3 is TGTGCCAGCTCACCGGGAGGGAGCTCCTACGAGCAGTACTTC. Its translation is CASSPGGSSYEQYF.

The chain links TRBV28 to TRBJ1-1; D unresolved. Between the trimmed V and J ends, which lost 5 bases and 0 bases, there was a span of 7 bases. CDR1 MDHEN and CDR2 SYDVKM come from the germline V gene. The CDR3 is 13 residues long. CDR3 loop: CASSLQMNTEAFF. The CDR3, as DNA: TGTGCCAGCAGTCTCCAGATGAACACTGAAGCTTTCTTT.

The rearrangement joins TRBV6-1 to TRBJ2-5; 8 nucleotides line up with TRBD2. The J segment lost 2 bases and the V segment lost 10 bases, leaving 9 bases of the junction unmatched. The CDR3 has 14 amino acids. In germline, CDR1 is MNHNS, CDR2 SASEGT. CDR3 nucleotide sequence: TGTGCCAACTCTCGAGGCGGGGGGCAAGAGACCCAGTACTTC. Translated: CANSRGGGQETQYF.

The V and J genes are TRBV27 and TRBJ2-6; D not resolved. The CDR3 sequence is 17 residues long. Trimming cost V 2 bases and J 0 bases, with 11 bases left between them. Per germline, CDR1 MNHEY and CDR2 SMNVEV (reference sequence). CDR3 sequence (DNA): TGTGCCAGCAGTTTAAAATCGACATCCTCTGGGGCCAACGTCCTGACTTTC. This sequence encodes CASSLKSTSSGANVLTF.

The chain couples TRBV7-2 to TRBJ2-3; D is possibly TRBD2 (5 bases). Trimming cost V 3 bases and J 2 bases, with 9 bases left between them. Germline lookup yields CDR1 SGHTA and CDR2 FQGNSA. The CDR3 spans 14 residues. Here the CDR3 reads CASSFLGNTDTQYF. The DNA of the CDR3 is TGTGCCAGCAGCTTCCTCGGGAACACAGATACGCAGTATTTT.

This clone appeared a few times. DNA for the CDR3: TGTGCCAGCAAAGGGGCCCCGAACACCGGGGAGCTGTTTTTT. Its translation is CASKGAPNTGELFF. This sequence joins TRBV28 and TRBJ2-2; a weak D match, TRBD1 (5 bases). Germline CDR1 reads MDHEN; CDR2 reads SYDVKM. V was trimmed by 7 bases and J by 0 bases, leaving 9 bases between them. This CDR3 has 14 residues.

This clone was seen more than once but under ten times. The chain has TRBV11-2 and TRBJ2-1; 13 bases align to TRBD2. V lost 6 bases and J lost 8; bases outside the gene matches: 7. CDR3 length equals 15 residues. Per the germline V gene, CDR1 is SGHAT and CDR2 is FQNNGV. The CDR3 region is CASSRRTSGGYEQFF. CDR3 nucleotides: TGTGCCAGCAGTAGACGGACTAGCGGGGGCTATGAGCAGTTCTTC.

This clone was recorded once. V usage is TRBV5-4 and J usage is TRBJ2-2; possible D gene TRBD1, 5 bases. V lost 3 bases and J lost 1, with 10 bases in between. CDR3 length: 15 residues. Germline V gives CDR1 SGHNT, CDR2 YYREEE (reference sequence). Here the CDR3 reads CASSSGLENTGELFF. The CDR3 bases are TGTGCCAGCAGCTCAGGGTTGGAGAACACCGGGGAGCTGTTTTTT.

This clone was seen just once. J is TRBJ2-5 and V is TRBV28; TRBD1 matches 8 bases. CDR1 and CDR2 from the germline V gene are MDHEN and SYDVKM. V trimming: 6 bases; J trimming: 5 bases; junction bases outside the gene matches: 8. This CDR3 spans 14 amino acids. CDR3 protein: CASSNQGAGETQYF. CDR3 sequence (DNA): TGTGCCAGCAGCAATCAGGGGGCCGGGGAGACCCAGTACTTC.

The V gene is TRBV29-1, the J gene TRBJ1-4; D unclear. V was pared by 6 bases and J by 3 bases, with 2 bases between. The CDR3 is 10 residues long. Germline V CDR1 and CDR2: SQVTM, ANQGSEA. The CDR3 loop is CSVANEKLFF. CDR3 DNA sequence: TGCAGCGTCGCTAATGAAAAACTGTTTTTT.

CDR3 DNA sequence: TGTGCCAGCAGGCCCGGACAGATCGGGGAGCTGTTTTTT. Its protein product is CASRPGQIGELFF. The chain employs TRBV6-1 and TRBJ2-2; TRBD1 is a possible D gene (6 bases). The CDR3 totals 13 residues. Germline V gives CDR1 MNHNS, CDR2 SASEGT. Trimming took 6 bases from V and 7 from J, leaving 12 bases between them.

This clone was seen a few times. The chain is built from TRBV18 and TRBJ2-7; D gene ambiguous. The CDR3 has 15 residues. The ends were cut back, 3 bases at V and 0 bases at J, with 12 bases in the middle. Germline V gene lookup returns CDR1 KGHSH and CDR2 LQKENI. Here the CDR3 DNA reads TGTGCCAGCTCACCTAAGTCTCAGGTCTCCTACGAGCAGTACTTC. Translating gives CASSPKSQVSYEQYF.